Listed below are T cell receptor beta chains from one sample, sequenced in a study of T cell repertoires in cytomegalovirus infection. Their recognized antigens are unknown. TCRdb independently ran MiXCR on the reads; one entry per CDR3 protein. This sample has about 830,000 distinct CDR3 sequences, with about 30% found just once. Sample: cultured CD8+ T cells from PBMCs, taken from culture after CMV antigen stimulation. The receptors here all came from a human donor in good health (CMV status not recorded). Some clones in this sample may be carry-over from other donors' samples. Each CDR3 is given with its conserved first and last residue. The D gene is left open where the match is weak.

CDR3: CASRNSPGSNEKLFF
length: 15
V: TRBV6-1
D: .

CDR3: CASSFGDRVAEAFF
length: 14
V: TRBV7-2
D: TRBD1

CDR3: CASSYSQELSTLYGYTF
length: 17
V: TRBV6-5
D: .

CDR3: CASGFSGTENTEAFF
length: 15
V: TRBV12-5
D: TRBD1

CDR3: CASSLVGQGLGYAFF
length: 15
V: TRBV7-9
D: TRBD1

CDR3: CASSQETSGFYNEQFF
length: 16
V: TRBV4-1
D: TRBD2

CDR3: CSVEVPGGQETQYF
length: 14
V: TRBV29-1
D: TRBD1

CDR3: CASSSTLLEAFF
length: 12
V: TRBV12-3/TRBV12-4
D: .

CDR3: CASSSRDRGPNEQFF
length: 15
V: TRBV6-5
D: TRBD1

CDR3: CASSVGGGAINEQFF
length: 15
V: TRBV9
D: TRBD2

CDR3: CASSQVWADLNGNQPQHF
length: 18
V: TRBV4-3
D: .

CDR3: CASSFNRGTAEAFF
length: 14
V: TRBV27
D: TRBD1

CDR3: CASSLGGAWTEAFF
length: 14
V: TRBV7-2
D: .

CDR3: CASRGVGTGARLHF
length: 14
V: TRBV12-3/TRBV12-4
D: TRBD1

CDR3: CASSLTGGRGDEQFF
length: 15
V: TRBV7-3
D: .

CDR3: CASSQGGTNSYEQYF
length: 15
V: TRBV4-1
D: .

CDR3: CASSGQDSNQPQHF
length: 14
V: TRBV6-1
D: .

CDR3: CASSLASYNEQFF
length: 13
V: TRBV12-3/TRBV12-4
D: .

CDR3: CASSFLTLSLNTEAFF
length: 16
V: TRBV6-6
D: .

CDR3: CASSFWGVYTDTQYF
length: 15
V: TRBV6-6
D: .

CDR3: CASSLIEGEPETQYF
length: 15
V: TRBV7-3
D: .

CDR3: CASSLVVGESAEAFF
length: 15
V: TRBV7-6
D: .

CDR3: CASSPWTTMNTEAFF
length: 15
V: TRBV27
D: .

CDR3: CASSSPSNTGELFF
length: 14
V: TRBV7-6
D: .

CDR3: CASISPPGDVYTF
length: 13
V: TRBV7-4
D: .

CDR3: CATQLLAPYNEQFF
length: 14
V: TRBV7-2
D: .

CDR3: CAISGKRGQPDTQYF
length: 15
V: TRBV10-3
D: .

CDR3: CATSMGIGTEAFF
length: 13
V: TRBV24-1
D: .

CDR3: CATGTATYEQYF
length: 12
V: TRBV2
D: .

CDR3: CASTLIRDRVSNSAEAFF
length: 18
V: TRBV19
D: TRBD1

CDR3: CATGGLSNTGELFF
length: 14
V: TRBV11-1
D: .

CDR3: CASSIGQGAFYNSPLHF
length: 17
V: TRBV13
D: TRBD1

CDR3: CASRLAGGEAFF
length: 12
V: TRBV5-1
D: TRBD1